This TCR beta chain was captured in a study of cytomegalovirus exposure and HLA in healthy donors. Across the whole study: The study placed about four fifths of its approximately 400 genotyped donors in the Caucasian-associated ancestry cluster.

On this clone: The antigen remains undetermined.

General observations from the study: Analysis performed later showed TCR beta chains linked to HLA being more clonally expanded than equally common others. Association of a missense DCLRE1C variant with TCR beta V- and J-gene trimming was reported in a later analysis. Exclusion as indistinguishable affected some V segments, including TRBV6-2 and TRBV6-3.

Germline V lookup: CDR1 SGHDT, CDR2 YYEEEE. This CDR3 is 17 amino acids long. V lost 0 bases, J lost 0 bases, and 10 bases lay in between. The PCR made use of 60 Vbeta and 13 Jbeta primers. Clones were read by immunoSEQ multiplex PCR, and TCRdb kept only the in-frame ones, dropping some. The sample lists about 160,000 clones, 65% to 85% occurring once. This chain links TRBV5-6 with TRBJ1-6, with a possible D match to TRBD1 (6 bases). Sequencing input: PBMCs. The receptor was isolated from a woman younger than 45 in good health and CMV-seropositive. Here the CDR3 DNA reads TGTGCCAGCAGCTTGGGCAGGGGACCCTCCTATAATTCACCCCTCCACTTT. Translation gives CASSLGRGPSYNSPLHF.